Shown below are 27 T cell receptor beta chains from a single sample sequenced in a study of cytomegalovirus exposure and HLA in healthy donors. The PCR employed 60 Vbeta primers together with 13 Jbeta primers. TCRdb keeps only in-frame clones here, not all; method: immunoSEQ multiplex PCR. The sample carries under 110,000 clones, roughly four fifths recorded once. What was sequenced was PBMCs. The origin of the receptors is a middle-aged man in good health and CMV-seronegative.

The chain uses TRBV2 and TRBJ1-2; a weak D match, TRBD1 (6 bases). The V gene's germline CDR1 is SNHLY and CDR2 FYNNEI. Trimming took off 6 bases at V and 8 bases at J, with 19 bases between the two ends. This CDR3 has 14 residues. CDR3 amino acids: CASSVRKGDEGYTF. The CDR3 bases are TGTGCCAGCAGCGTACGAAAGGGGGATGAAGGCTACACCTTC.

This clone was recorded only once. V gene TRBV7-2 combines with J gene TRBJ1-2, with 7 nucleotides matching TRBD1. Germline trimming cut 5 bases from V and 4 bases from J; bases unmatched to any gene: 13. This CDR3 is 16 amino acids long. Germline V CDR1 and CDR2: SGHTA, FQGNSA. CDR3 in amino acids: CASSLPTGLGGYGYTF. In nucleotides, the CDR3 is TGTGCCAGCAGCCTCCCGACAGGGTTAGGGGGCTATGGCTACACCTTC.

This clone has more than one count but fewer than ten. In DNA form, the CDR3 reads TGTGCCAGCAAAAGTATAGAAGATACGCAGTATTTT. This gives the protein CASKSIEDTQYF. The chain recombines TRBV27 with TRBJ2-3; no firm D call. The CDR3 consists of 12 residues. With 7 bases removed from V and 5 bases from J, the gap between germline ends came to 10 bases. From germline, CDR1 is MNHEY and CDR2 SMNVEV (reference sequence).

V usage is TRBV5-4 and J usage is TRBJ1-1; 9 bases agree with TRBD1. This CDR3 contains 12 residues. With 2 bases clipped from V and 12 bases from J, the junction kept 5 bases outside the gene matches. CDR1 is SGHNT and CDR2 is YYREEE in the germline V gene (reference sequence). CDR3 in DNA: TGTGCCAGCAGCTTATTAGGACAGGGGCCTTTCTTT. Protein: CASSLLGQGPFF.

The CDR3 coding sequence is TGTGCCAGCAGCTCTAACCCGAGGGGGGGCGGGGAGACCCAGTACTTC. This translates into CASSSNPRGGGETQYF. V and J are TRBV7-8 and TRBJ2-5; D may be TRBD2 (7 bases). CDR3 length: 16 amino acids. The V end was cut by 4 bases, the J end by 5 bases, with 20 bases between. Germline-derived CDR1 and CDR2 are SGHVS and FQNEAQ.

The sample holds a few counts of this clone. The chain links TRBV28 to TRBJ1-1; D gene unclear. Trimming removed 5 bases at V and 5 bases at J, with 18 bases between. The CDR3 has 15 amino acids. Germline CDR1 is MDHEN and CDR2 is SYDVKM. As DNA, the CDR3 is TGTGCCAGCAGTCTCCTCCGGGCCAGCGGGACTGAAGCTTTCTTT. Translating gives CASSLLRASGTEAFF. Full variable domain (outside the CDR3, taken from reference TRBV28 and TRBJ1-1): DVKVTQSSRYLVKRTGEKVFLECVQDMDHENMFWYRQDPGLGLRLIYFSYDVKMKEKGDIPEGYSVSREKKERFSLILESASTNQTSMYLCASSLLRASGTEAFFGQGTRLTVV.

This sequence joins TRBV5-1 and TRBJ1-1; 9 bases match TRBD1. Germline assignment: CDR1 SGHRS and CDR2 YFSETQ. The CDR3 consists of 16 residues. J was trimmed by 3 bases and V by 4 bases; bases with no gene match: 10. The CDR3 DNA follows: TGCGCCAGCAGCCCCGGGACAGGGACTTTGGACACTGAAGCTTTCTTT. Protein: CASSPGTGTLDTEAFF.

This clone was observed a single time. The chain's CDR3 is CASSLDRVNTIYF. For the CDR3, the DNA is TGTGCCAGCAGTTTGGACAGGGTAAACACCATATATTTT. The V gene is TRBV28, the J gene TRBJ1-3; TRBD1 aligns across 8 bases. The germline V gene encodes CDR1 MDHEN and CDR2 SYDVKM. The CDR3 loop spans 13 amino acids. V gave up 3 bases and J gave up 6 bases; unmatched junction bases: 1.

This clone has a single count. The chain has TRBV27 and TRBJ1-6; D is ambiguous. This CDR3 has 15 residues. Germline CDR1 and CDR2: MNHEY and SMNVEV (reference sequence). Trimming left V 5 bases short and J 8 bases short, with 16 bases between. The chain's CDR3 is CASSTSGRVYSPLHF. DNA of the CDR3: TGTGCCAGCAGTACCTCGGGGAGGGTATATTCACCCCTCCACTTT.

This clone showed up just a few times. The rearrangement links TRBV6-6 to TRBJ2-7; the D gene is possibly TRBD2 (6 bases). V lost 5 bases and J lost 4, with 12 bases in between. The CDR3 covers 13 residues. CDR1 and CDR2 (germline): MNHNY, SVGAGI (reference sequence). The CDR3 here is CASSRLGWYEQYF. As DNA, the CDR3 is TGTGCCAGCAGTAGACTAGGGTGGTACGAGCAGTACTTC.

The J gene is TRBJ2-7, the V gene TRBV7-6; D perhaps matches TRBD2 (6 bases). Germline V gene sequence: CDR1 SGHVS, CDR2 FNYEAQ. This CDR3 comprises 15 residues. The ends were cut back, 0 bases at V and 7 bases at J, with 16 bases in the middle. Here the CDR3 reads CASSLAEGSIWEQYF. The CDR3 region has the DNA TGTGCCAGCAGCTTAGCGGAGGGATCCATTTGGGAGCAGTACTTC.

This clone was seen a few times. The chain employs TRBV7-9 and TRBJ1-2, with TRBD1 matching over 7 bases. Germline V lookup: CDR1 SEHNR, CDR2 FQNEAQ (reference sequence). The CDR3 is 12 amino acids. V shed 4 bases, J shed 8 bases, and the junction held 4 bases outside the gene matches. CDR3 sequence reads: CASSSRGQGYTF. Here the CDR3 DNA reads TGTGCCAGCAGCTCAAGGGGGCAGGGCTACACCTTC.

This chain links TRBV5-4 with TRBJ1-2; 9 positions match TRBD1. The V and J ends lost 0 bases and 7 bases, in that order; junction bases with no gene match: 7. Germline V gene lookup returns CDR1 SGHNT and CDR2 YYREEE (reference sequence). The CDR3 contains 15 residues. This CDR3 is CASSLEGQGKGGYTF. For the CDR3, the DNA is TGTGCCAGCAGCTTGGAAGGACAGGGGAAAGGTGGCTACACCTTC.

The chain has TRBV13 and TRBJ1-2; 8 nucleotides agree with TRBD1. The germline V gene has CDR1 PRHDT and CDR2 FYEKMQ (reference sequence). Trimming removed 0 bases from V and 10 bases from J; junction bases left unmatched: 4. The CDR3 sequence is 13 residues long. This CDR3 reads CASSLGRGQSYTF. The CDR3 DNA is TGTGCCAGCAGCTTAGGCAGGGGGCAGTCCTACACCTTC. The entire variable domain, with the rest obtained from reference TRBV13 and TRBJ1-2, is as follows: AAGVIQSPRHLIKEKRETATLKCYPIPRHDTVYWYQQGPGQDPQFLISFYEKMQSDKGSIPDRFSAQQFSDYHSELNMSSLELGDSALYFCASSLGRGQSYTFGSGTRLTVV.

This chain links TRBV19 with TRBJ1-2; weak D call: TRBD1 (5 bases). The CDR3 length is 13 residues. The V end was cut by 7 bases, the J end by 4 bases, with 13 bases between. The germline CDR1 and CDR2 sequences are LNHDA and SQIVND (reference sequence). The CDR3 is CASTLGVGYGYTF. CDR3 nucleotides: TGTGCCAGTACCCTAGGGGTTGGCTATGGCTACACCTTC. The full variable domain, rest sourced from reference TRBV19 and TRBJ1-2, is DGGITQSPKYLFRKEGQNVTLSCEQNLNHDAMYWYRQDPGQGLRLIYYSQIVNDFQKGDIAEGYSVSREKKESFPLTVTSAQKNPTAFYLCASTLGVGYGYTFGSGTRLTVV.

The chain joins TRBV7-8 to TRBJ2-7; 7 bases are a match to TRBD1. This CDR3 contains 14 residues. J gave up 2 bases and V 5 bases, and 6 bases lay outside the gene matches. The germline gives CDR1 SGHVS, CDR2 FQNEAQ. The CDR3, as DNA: TGTGCCAGCAGCCCCCTGACAGGGCCCTACGAGCAGTACTTC. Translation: CASSPLTGPYEQYF.

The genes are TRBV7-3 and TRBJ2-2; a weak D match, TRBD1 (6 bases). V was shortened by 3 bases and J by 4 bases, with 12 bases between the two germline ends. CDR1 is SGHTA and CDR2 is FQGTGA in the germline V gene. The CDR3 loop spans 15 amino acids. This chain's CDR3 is CASSFSGQSTGELFF. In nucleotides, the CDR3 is TGTGCCAGCAGCTTCAGCGGACAGTCCACCGGGGAGCTGTTTTTT.

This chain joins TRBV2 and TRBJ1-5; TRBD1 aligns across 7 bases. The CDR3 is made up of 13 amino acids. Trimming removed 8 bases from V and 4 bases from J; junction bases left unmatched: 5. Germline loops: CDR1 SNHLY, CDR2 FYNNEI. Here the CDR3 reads CASGTDLNQPQHF. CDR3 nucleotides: TGTGCCAGCGGGACAGATCTTAATCAGCCCCAGCATTTT.

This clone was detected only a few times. CDR3 coding DNA: TGTGCCAGCAGCCCGACAGACTGGTCAACTAATGAAAAACTGTTTTTT. Translation gives CASSPTDWSTNEKLFF. The gene calls are TRBV7-9 and TRBJ1-4, with D possibly being TRBD1 (5 bases). Germline V gene data show CDR1 as SEHNR and CDR2 as FQNEAQ (reference sequence). V lost 5 bases to trimming and J lost 0 bases, with 13 bases between them. CDR3 length equals 16 residues.

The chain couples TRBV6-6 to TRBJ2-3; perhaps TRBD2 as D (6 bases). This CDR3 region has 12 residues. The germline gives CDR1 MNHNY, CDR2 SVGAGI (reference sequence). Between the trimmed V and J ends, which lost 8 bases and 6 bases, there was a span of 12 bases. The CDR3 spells CASCDREDTQYF. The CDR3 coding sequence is TGTGCCAGCTGCGATCGGGAGGATACGCAGTATTTT.

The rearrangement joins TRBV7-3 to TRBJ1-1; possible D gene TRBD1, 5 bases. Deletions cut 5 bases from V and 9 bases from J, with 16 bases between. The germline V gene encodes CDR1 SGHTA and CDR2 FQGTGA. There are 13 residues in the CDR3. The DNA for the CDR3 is TGTGCCAGCAGCCAAAACACACAGGAGAAAGCTTTCTTT. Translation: CASSQNTQEKAFF.

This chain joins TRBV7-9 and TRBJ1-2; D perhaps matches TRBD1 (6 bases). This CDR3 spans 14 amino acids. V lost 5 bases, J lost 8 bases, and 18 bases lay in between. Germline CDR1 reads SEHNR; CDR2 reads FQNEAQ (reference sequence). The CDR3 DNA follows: TGTGCCAGCAGCCCCTTTCTCTCACAGGGCGGCTACACCTTC. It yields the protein CASSPFLSQGGYTF.

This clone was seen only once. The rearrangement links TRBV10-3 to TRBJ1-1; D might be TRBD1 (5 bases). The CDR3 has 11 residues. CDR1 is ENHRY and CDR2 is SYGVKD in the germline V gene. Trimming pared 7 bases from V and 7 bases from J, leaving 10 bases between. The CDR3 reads CAIMGGGEAFF. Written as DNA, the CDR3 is TGTGCCATCATGGGGGGGGGTGAAGCTTTCTTT.

DNA of the CDR3: TGCAGCGTTAGGACAGGGCAGTGGGGGGCAGCAAGAGAGACCCAGTACTTC. Translating gives CSVRTGQWGAARETQYF. The genes are TRBV29-1 and TRBJ2-5, with 8 bases aligning to TRBD1. J lost 4 bases, V lost 5 bases, and 18 bases had no gene match. The CDR3 extends over 17 amino acids. Germline V gene lookup returns CDR1 SQVTM and CDR2 ANQGSEA. Together with reference TRBV29-1 and TRBJ2-5, the CDR3 gives the full variable domain: SAVISQKPSRDICQRGTSLTIQCQVDSQVTMMFWYRQQPGQSLTLIATANQGSEATYESGFVIDKFPISRPNLTFSTLTVSNMSPEDSSIYLCSVRTGQWGAARETQYFGPGTRLLVL.

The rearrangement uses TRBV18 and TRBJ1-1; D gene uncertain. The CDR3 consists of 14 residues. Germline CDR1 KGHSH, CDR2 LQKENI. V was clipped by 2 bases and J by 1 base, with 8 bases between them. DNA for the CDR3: TGTGCCAGCTCACCAGCAGTTCGGAACACTGAAGCTTTCTTT. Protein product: CASSPAVRNTEAFF.

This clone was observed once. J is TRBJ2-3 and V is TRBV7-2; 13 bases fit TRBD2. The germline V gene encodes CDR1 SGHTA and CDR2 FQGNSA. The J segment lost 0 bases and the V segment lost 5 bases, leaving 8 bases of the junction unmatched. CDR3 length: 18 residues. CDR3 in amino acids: CASSNPGTSGASTDTQYF. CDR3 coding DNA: TGTGCCAGCAGCAATCCCGGGACTAGCGGGGCCAGCACAGATACGCAGTATTTT.

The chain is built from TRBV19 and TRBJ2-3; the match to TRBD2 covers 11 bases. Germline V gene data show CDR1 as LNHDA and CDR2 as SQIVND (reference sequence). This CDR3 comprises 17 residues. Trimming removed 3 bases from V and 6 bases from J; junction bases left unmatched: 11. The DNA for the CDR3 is TGTGCCAGTAGTATCCCCAGGACTAGCGGGTGGGTGGATACGCAGTATTTT. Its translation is CASSIPRTSGWVDTQYF.